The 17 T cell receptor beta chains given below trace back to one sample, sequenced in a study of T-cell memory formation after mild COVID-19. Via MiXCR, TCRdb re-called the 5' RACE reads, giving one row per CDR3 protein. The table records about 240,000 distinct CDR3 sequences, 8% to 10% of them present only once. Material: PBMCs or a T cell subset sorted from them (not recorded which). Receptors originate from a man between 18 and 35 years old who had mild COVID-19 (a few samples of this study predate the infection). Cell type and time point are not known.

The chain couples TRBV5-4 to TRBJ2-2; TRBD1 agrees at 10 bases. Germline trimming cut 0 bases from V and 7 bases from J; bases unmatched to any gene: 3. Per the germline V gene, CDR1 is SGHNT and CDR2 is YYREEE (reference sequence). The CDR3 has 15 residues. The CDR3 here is CASSLARTGGGELFF. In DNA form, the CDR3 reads TGTGCCAGCAGCTTGGCACGGACAGGGGGCGGGGAGCTGTTTTTT.

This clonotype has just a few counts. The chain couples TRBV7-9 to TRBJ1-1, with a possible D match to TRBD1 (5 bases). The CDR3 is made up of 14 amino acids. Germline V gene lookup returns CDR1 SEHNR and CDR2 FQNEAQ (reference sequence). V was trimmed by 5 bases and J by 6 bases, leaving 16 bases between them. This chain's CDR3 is CASSESQANAEAFF. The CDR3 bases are TGTGCCAGCAGCGAATCACAGGCTAACGCTGAAGCTTTCTTT.

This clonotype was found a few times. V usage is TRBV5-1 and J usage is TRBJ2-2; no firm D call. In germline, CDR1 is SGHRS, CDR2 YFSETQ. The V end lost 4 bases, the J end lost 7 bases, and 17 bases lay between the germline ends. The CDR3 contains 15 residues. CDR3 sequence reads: CASSPDMNLGGELFF. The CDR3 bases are TGCGCCAGCAGCCCAGACATGAACTTAGGCGGGGAGCTGTTTTTT.

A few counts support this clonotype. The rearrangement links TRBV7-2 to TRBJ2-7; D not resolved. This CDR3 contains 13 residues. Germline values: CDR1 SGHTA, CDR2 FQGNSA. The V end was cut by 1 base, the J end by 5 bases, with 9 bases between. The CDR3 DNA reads TGTGCCAGCAGCTTAGGGCCCAGAGACGAGCAGTACGTC. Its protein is CASSLGPRDEQYV.

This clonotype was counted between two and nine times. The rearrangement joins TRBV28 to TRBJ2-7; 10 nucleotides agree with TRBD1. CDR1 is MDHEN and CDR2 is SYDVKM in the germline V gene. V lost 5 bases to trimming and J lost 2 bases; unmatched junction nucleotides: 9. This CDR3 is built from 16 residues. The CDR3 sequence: CASSPYAGQGAYEQYV. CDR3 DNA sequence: TGTGCCAGCAGTCCCTACGCTGGACAGGGGGCCTACGAGCAGTACGTC.

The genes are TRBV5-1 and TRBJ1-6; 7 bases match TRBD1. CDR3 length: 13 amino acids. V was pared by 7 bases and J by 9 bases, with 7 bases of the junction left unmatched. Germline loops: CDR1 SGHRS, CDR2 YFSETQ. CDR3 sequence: CASRDRAVSPLHF. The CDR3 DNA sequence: TGCGCCAGCCGAGACAGGGCTGTTTCACCCCTCCACTTT.

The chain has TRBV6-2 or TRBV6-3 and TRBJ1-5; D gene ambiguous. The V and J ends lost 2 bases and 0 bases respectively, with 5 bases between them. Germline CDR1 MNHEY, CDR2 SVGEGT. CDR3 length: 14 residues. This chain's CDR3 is CASSYGYSNQPQHF. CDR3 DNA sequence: TGTGCCAGCAGTTACGGGTATAGCAATCAGCCCCAGCATTTT.

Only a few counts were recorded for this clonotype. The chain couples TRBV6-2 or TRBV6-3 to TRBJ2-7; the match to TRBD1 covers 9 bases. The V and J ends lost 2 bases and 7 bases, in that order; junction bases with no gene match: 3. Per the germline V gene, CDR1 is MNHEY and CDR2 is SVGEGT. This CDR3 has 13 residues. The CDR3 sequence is CASSYLQGAEQYV. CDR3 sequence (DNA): TGTGCCAGCAGTTACCTACAGGGGGCTGAGCAGTACGTC.

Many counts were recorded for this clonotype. CDR3 sequence: CASSLAGSGNTIYF. The CDR3, as DNA: TGCGCCAGCAGCTTGGCGGGGTCTGGAAACACCATATATTTT. The V gene is TRBV5-1, the J gene TRBJ1-3; D remains unclear. Trimming left V 0 bases short and J 1 base short, with 5 bases between. The germline gives CDR1 SGHRS, CDR2 YFSETQ. This CDR3 region has 14 residues. Full variable domain (outside the CDR3, taken from reference TRBV5-1 and TRBJ1-3): KAGVTQTPRYLIKTRGQQVTLSCSPISGHRSVSWYQQTPGQGLQFLFEYFSETQRNKGNFPGRFSGRQFSNSRSEMNVSTLELGDSALYLCASSLAGSGNTIYFGEGSWLTVV.

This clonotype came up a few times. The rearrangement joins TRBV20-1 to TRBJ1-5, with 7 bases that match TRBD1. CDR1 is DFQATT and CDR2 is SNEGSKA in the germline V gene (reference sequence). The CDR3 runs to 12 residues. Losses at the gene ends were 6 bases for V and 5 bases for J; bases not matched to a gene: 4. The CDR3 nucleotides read TGCAGTGCAGTTACAGGGGATCAGCCCCAGCATTTT. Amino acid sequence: CSAVTGDQPQHF.

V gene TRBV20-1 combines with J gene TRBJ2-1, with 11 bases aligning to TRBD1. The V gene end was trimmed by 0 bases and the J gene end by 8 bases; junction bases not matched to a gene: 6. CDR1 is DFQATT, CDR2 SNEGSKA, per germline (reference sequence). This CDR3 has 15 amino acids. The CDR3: CSARDGQGASYEQFF. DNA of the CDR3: TGCAGTGCTAGAGACGGACAGGGGGCATCATATGAGCAGTTCTTC.

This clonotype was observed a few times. CDR3 bases: TGTGCCACCAGCAGGGGTAAAGCCAGCACAGATACGCAGTATTTT. Amino acids: CATSRGKASTDTQYF. The chain employs TRBV15 and TRBJ2-3; D ambiguous. Trimming pared 3 bases from V and 0 bases from J, leaving 10 bases between. Per germline, CDR1 LNHNV and CDR2 YYDKDF (reference sequence). This CDR3 has 15 residues.

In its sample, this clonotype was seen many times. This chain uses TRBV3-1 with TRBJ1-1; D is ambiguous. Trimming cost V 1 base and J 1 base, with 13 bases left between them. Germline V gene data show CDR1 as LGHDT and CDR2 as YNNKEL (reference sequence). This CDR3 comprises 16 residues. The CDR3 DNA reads TGTGCCAGCAGCCAAGGATTCTTACAGCCGAACACTGAAGCTTTCTTT. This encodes CASSQGFLQPNTEAFF.

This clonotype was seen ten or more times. Here the CDR3 DNA reads TGTGCCAGCAGCTTAGCGGGCGGAAAAGAGACCCAGTACTTC. Translated: CASSLAGGKETQYF. This chain joins TRBV7-2 and TRBJ2-5, with D uncertain. Germline CDR1 and CDR2: SGHTA and FQGNSA. The V gene lost 0 bases and the J gene lost 3 bases, with 8 bases spanning the gap. The CDR3 is made up of 14 amino acids.

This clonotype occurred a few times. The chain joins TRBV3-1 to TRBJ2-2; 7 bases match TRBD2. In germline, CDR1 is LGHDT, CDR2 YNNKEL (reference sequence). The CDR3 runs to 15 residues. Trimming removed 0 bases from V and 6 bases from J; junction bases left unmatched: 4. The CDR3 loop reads CASSQDNGGSGELFF. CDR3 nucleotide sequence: TGTGCCAGCAGCCAAGATAACGGGGGGTCCGGGGAGCTGTTTTTT.

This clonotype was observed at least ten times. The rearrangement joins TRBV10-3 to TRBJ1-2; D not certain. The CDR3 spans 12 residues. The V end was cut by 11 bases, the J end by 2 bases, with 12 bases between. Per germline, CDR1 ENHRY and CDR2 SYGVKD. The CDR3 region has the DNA TGTGCCGGGAGAGGCGGGAACTATGGCTACACCTTC. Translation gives CAGRGGNYGYTF.

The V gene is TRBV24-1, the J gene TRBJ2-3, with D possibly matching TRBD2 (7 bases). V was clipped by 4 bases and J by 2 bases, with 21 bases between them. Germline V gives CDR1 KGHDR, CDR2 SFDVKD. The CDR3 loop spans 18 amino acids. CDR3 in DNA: TGTGCCACCAGTGAAGCCCGAATATGGCGGGGGCTCACAGATACGCAGTATTTT. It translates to CATSEARIWRGLTDTQYF.